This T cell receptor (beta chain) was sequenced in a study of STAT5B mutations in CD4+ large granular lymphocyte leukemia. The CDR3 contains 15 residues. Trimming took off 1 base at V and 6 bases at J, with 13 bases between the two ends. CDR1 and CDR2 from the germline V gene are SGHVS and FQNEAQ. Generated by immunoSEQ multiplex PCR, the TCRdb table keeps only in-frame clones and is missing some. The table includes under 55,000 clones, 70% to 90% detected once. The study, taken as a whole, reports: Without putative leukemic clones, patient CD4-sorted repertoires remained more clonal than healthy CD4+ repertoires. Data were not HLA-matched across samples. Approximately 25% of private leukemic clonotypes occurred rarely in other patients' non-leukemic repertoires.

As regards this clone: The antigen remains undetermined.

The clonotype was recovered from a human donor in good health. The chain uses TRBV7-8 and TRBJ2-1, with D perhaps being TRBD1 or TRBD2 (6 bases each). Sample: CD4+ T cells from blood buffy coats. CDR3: CASSLGGAPSNEQFF. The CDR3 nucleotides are TGTGCCAGCAGCTTAGGGGGGGCGCCAAGCAATGAGCAGTTCTTC.